This T cell receptor beta chain stems from a study of T cell responses to AZD1222 COVID-19 vaccine. Study-wide results and caveats: Spike as a whole was targeted by vaccine-associated CD4 TCRs, dominant at 160-218 and 743-854. Repertoire sampling was restricted to post-peak T cell response timepoints. Reportedly, close to half of spike-specific TCRs are directed against unmutated variant regions.

Libraries were prepared by immunoSEQ multiplex PCR; TCRdb keeps only in-frame clonotypes and omits some of them. The table shows 90,000 to 120,000 clones, with 92% occurring only once. A remark on this clone: Its antigen is undetermined.

The receptor was derived from an adult who received the AZD1222 COVID-19 vaccine. The specimen comprised peripheral blood, sampled 28 days after the second AZD1222 dose.

The CDR3 is CASSISHSNQPQHF. The CDR3 DNA is TGTGCCAGCAGTATAAGTCATAGCAATCAGCCCCAGCATTTT. J is TRBJ1-5 and V is TRBV2, with D uncertain. Germline V gives CDR1 SNHLY, CDR2 FYNNEI. This CDR3 is 14 amino acids long. Trimming removed 5 bases from V and 0 bases from J, with 8 bases in between.